This record covers a single TCR beta chain. This clonotype has a handful of counts. Its antigen specificity is not known. The sample holds no much larger clone one base away, and base qualities are not on file. The TCR beta CDR3 regions were amplified from RNA transcripts. A first-round RT-PCR of the TCR CDR3 used the HTBI primer set with the Qiagen OneStep RT-PCR kit. Libraries were constructed in a second round of multiplex PCR, after which size selection and purification were performed. The libraries were sequenced on an Illumina HiSeq2000 using paired-end 100 bp reads. In the authors' own workflow: SOAPnuke was used to process the raw data, with reads discarded if the reads contained adapters or uncalled bases, had a mean Phred below 15, or lacked an exact constant-primer or identifier match. COPE v1.2.5 was used to merge high-quality paired reads, and clonotypes were defined as unique nucleotide sequences. Clonotypes were aligned to IMGT TRBV, TRBD and TRBJ reference segments using MiTCR v1.1. Only V-J combinations with frequency above 0.0001, covering approximately 99% of repertoires, were analysed. The TCS score was defined as the ratio of F50 (clonal expansion) to E x V (chaos), calculated using BLOSUM62-based TCRdist between CDR3 peptides within each V-J. Welch's t-statistics and random forest reduced 514 V-J features to roughly 13, which were used in a naive Bayes classifier (R e1071). In TCRdb, the public reads were trimmed at Q25 with fastp and aligned with MiXCR, with productive beta chains retained. Each entry is one CDR3 protein sequence, shown with its most common DNA and genes. The V and J calls reflect TCRdb's pipeline rather than the authors' work. Counted in this sample were roughly 200,000 distinct CDR3 sequences; 15% to 20% of them appeared once. The leading ten clones occupy about 41% of the sample.

Stable Graves' hyperthyroidism was defined as the absence of progression to ophthalmopathy over 18 months of follow-up. The hyperthyroidism patients were between 18 and 65 years old and newly diagnosed, with a disease duration of less than 2 months. Exclusion was applied to patients with uncontrolled infections, other autoimmune diseases, pregnancy or lactation. Diagnoses were based on clinical symptoms, serum thyroxine and TRAb, thyroid ultrasound and orbital computed tomography. PBMCs were isolated from about 9 ml of fresh peripheral blood by Ficoll-Paque density gradient centrifugation. Total RNA was extracted with Trizol reagent, and quality was checked on an Agilent 2100 Bioanalyzer. This sample was included in a study of T cells in Graves' hyperthyroidism and ophthalmopathy (dated by TCRdb to the late 2010s). For the wider study: Peripheral blood was collected at initial diagnosis, before any treatment. A discovery cohort of around 100 patients, about 40 with Graves' ophthalmopathy and under 60 with stable Graves' hyperthyroidism, was used to find distinguishing TCR V-J signatures. For training and testing, the 100 or so patients in the discovery cohort were randomly divided in a 7:3 ratio. In addition, the study compared T-cell repertoires in thyroid tissue and in blood from about 6 Graves' hyperthyroidism patients. The paper reports TCR Vbeta CDR3 sequencing of over 130 peripheral blood samples: approximately 43 ophthalmopathy, 75 to 80 hyperthyroidism and approximately 17 progressor patients. After sampling, hyperthyroidism patients received methimazole starting at 30 mg daily, and ophthalmopathy patients received high-dose intravenous methylprednisolone. An independent validation cohort of fewer than 20 hyperthyroidism patients and more than 15 patients who later progressed to ophthalmopathy tested prospective prediction of ophthalmopathy.

CDR3 length: 15 amino acids, cysteine to phenylalanine. Left in the record is the CDR3 DNA by itself, 45 bases read in frame from the first base. Trimming leaves V shorter by 5 bases and J shorter by 4 bases, with the junction holding 6 bases beyond the gene matches. Via the germline V gene (reference sequence), CDR1 is WNHNN and CDR2 SYGVQD. What the research found in general, with its limitations: During validation, the model predicted progression to ophthalmopathy a median of about 6.3 months ahead of onset, with roughly 65% sensitivity and around 73% specificity. Blood samples also contained most of the expanded thyroid clonotypes (frequency above 0.001), which suggests that blood repertoires may reflect thyroid immune responses. Sample size was not statistically predetermined, and investigators were not blinded to group allocation. A model built on a 13 V-J signature distinguished ophthalmopathy from stable hyperthyroidism, reaching 85% to 90% sensitivity and about 81% specificity in cross-validation and 80%/75% in testing.

Specimen: blood. Rearrangement joined TRBV10-1 to TRBJ2-1, with TRBD2 identical over 9 junction bases. This clonotype was obtained from a man in his forties or fifties with Graves' hyperthyroidism. CDR3 protein: CASSRSAGGYNEQFF. The nucleotide sequence reads as follows: TGCGCCAGCAGTCGATCAGCGGGAGGATACAATGAGCAGTTCTTC.